This T cell receptor beta chain was captured in a study of cytomegalovirus exposure and HLA in healthy donors. As for the donors, each was a healthy bone marrow donor. A multiplex PCR was run with 60 Vbeta primers and 13 Jbeta primers. Libraries were prepared by immunoSEQ multiplex PCR; TCRdb keeps only in-frame clonotypes and omits some of them. The sample holds roughly 120,000 clones. General study findings and limits: An analysis done earlier found most TCR beta V segments productive about 90% or about 30% of the time. The authors confirmed in vitro that a few CMV-associated chains were specific for CMV antigens. CMV serostatus was the sole immune exposure data available.

A word on this clone: Antigen unknown.

This clonotype was obtained from a man aged 40-50 years in good health and CMV-seronegative. The sample taken for sequencing was PBMCs.

The CDR3, as DNA: TGTGCCTGGAGTGTAGGACAGGGGCAGTTCTTC. It yields the protein CAWSVGQGQFF. This chain links TRBV30 with TRBJ2-1; the match to TRBD1 covers 8 bases. V shed 0 bases, J shed 12 bases, and the junction held 1 base outside the gene matches. This CDR3 comprises 11 residues. Germline values: CDR1 GTSNPN, CDR2 SVGIG (reference sequence).